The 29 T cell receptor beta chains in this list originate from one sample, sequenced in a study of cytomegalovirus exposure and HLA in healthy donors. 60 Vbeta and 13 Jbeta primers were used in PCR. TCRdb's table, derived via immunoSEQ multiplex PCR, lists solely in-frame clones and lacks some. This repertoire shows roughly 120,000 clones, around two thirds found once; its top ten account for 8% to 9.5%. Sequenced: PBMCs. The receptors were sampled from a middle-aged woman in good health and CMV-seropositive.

As DNA, the CDR3 is TGTGCCAGCAGTGGCCGCCTTCTCTTTCTGTACCAAGAGACCCAGTACTTC. Its translation: CASSGRLLFLYQETQYF. V gene TRBV27 combines with J gene TRBJ2-5; D gene ambiguous. The CDR3 is 17 residues long. V gave up 5 bases and J gave up 0 bases, with 19 bases separating them. Germline CDR1 MNHEY, CDR2 SMNVEV (reference sequence).

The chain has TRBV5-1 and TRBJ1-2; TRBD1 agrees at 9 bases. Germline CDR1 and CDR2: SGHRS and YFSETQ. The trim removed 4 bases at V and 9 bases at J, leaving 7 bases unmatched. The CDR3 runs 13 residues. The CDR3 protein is CASSLQGARSYTF. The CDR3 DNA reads TGCGCCAGCAGCCTACAGGGGGCGAGGAGCTACACCTTC.

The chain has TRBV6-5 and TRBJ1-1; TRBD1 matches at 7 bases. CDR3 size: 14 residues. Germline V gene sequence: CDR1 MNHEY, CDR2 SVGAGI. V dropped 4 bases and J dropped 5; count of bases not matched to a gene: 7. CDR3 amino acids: CASSSHPGGTEAFF. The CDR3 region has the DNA TGTGCCAGCAGTTCCCATCCAGGGGGTACTGAAGCTTTCTTT.

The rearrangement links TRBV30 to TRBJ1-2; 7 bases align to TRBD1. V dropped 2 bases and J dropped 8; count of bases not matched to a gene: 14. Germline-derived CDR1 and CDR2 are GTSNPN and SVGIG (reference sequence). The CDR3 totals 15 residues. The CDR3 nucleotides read TGTGCCTGGAGTCGAGAGGACAGGCTCCTGAGGGGCTACACCTTC. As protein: CAWSREDRLLRGYTF. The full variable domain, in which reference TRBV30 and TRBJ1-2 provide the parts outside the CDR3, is SQTIHQWPATLVQPVGSPLSLECTVEGTSNPNLYWYRQAAGRGLQLLFYSVGIGQISSEVPQNLSASRPQDRQFILSSKKLLLSDSGFYLCAWSREDRLLRGYTFGSGTRLTVV.

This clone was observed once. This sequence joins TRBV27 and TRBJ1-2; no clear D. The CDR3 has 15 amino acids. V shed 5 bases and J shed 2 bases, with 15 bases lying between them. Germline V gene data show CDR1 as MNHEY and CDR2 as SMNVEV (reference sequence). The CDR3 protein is CASSIRFSTNYGYTF. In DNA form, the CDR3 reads TGTGCCAGCAGTATACGATTTTCTACGAACTATGGCTACACCTTC.

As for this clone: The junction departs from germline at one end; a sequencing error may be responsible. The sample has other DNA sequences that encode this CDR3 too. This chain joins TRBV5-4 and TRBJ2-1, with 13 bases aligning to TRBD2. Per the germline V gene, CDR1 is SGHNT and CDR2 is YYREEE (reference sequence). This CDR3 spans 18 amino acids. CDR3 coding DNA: TGTGCCAGTAGCTTGGATGGGACTAGCGGGACGGATCACAATGAGCAGTTCTTC. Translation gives CASSLDGTSGTDHNEQFF.

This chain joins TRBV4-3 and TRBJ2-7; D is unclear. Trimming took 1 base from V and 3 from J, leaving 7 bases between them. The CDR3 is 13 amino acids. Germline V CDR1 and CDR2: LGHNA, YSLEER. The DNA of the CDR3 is TGCGCCAGCAGCCAAGGGCTCAGCTACGAGCAGTACTTC. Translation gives CASSQGLSYEQYF.

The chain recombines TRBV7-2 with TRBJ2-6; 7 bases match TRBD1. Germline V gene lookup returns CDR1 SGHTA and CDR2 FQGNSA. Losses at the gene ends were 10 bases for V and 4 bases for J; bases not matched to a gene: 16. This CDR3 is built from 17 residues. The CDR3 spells CATKFFATGTGANVLTF. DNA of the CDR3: TGTGCCACCAAATTTTTCGCGACAGGGACCGGGGCCAACGTCCTGACTTTC.

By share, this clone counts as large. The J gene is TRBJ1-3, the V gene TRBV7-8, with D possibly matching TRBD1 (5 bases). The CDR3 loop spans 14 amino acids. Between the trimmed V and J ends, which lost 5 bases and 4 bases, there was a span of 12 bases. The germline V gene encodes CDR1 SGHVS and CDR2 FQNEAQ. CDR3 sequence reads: CASSPERQGNTIYF. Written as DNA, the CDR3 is TGTGCCAGCAGCCCCGAGCGACAGGGAAACACCATATATTTT.

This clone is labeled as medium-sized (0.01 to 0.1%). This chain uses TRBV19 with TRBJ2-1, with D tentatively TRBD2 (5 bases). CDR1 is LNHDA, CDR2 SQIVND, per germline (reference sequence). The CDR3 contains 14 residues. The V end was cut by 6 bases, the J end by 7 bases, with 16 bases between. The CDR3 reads CASRPTASGNEQFF. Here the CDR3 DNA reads TGTGCCAGTAGGCCGACCGCATCGGGGAATGAGCAGTTCTTC.

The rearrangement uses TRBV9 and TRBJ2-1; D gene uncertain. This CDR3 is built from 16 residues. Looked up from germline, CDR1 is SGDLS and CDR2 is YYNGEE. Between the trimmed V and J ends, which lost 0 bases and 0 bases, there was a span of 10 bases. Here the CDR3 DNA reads TGTGCCAGCAGCGTAGATGCCGATAGCTCCTACAATGAGCAGTTCTTC. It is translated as CASSVDADSSYNEQFF.

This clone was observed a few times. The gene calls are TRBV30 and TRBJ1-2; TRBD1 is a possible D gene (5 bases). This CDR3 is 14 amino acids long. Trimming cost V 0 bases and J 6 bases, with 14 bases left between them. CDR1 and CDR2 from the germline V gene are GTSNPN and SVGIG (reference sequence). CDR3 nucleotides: TGTGCCTGGAGTGTACCCAGGGCTTATAATGGCTACACCTTC. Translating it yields CAWSVPRAYNGYTF. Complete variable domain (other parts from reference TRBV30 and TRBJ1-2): SQTIHQWPATLVQPVGSPLSLECTVEGTSNPNLYWYRQAAGRGLQLLFYSVGIGQISSEVPQNLSASRPQDRQFILSSKKLLLSDSGFYLCAWSVPRAYNGYTFGSGTRLTVV.

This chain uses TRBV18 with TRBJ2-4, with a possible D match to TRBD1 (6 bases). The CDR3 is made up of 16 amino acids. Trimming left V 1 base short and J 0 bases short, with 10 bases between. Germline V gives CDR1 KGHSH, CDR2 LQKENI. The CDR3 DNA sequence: TGTGCCAGCTCACCACGACCAGGGGAAGCCAAAAACATTCAGTACTTC. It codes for CASSPRPGEAKNIQYF.

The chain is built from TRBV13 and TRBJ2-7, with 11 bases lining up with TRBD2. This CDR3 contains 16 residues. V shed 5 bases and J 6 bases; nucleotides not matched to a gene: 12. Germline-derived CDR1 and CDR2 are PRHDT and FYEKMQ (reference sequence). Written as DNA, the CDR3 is TGTGCCAGCAGCCCCGGGGCTAGCGGGAGGCCAACCGAGCAGTACTTC. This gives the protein CASSPGASGRPTEQYF.

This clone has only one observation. CDR3 protein: CASSLEILAGGSNEQYF. The CDR3 bases are TGTGCCAGCAGCTTGGAAATACTAGCGGGGGGGTCTAACGAGCAGTACTTC. The chain combines TRBV5-6 with TRBJ2-7; 13 bases map to TRBD2. Germline V gives CDR1 SGHDT, CDR2 YYEEEE. CDR3 length equals 17 residues. Trimming at V came to 0 bases and at J to 5 bases, leaving 8 bases not matched to a gene. Full variable domain (missing parts from reference TRBV5-6 and TRBJ2-7): DAGVTQSPTHLIKTRGQQVTLRCSPKSGHDTVSWYQQALGQGPQFIFQYYEEEERQRGNFPDRFSGHQFPNYSSELNVNALLLGDSALYLCASSLEILAGGSNEQYFGPGTRLTVT.

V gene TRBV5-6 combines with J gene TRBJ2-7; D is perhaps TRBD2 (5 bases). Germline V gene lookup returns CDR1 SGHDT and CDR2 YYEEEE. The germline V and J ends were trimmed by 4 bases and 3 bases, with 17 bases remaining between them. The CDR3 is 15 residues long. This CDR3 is CASSQIGLRVYEQYF. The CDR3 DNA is TGTGCCAGCAGCCAAATCGGACTGCGCGTCTACGAGCAGTACTTC.

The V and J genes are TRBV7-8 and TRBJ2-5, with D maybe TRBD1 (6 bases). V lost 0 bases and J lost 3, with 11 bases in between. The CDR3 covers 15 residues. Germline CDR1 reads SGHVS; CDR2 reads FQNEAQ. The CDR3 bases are TGTGCCAGCAGCTTAGCCCCTAAGGGGGAAGAGACCCAGTACTTC. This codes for CASSLAPKGEETQYF. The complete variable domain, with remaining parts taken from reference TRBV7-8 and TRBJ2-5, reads GAGVSQSPRYKVAKRGQDVALRCDPISGHVSLFWYQQALGQGPEFLTYFQNEAQLDKSGLPSDRFFAERPEGSVSTLKIQRTQQEDSAVYLCASSLAPKGEETQYFGPGTRLLVL.

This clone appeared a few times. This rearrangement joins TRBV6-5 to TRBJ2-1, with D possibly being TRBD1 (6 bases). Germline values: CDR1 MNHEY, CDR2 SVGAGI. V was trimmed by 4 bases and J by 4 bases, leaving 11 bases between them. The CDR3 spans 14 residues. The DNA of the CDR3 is TGTGCCAGCAGTTTCAGGGGCAATTACAATGAGCAGTTCTTC. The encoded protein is CASSFRGNYNEQFF.

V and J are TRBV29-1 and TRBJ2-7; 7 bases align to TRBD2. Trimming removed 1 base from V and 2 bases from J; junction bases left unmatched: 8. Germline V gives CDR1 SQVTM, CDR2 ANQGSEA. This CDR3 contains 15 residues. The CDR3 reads CSVEGLGGSAYEQYF. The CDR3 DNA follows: TGCAGCGTTGAAGGCCTAGGCGGGAGCGCCTACGAGCAGTACTTC.

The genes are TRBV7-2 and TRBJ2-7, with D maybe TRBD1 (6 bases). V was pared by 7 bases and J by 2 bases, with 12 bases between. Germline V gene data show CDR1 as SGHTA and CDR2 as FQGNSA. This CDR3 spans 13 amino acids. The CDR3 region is CASKDRTAYEQYF. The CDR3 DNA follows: TGTGCCAGCAAAGACAGGACTGCCTACGAGCAGTACTTC.

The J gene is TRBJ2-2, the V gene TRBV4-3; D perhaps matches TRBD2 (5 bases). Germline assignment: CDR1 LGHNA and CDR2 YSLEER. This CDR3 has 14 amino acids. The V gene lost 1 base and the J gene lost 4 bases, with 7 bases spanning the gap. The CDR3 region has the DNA TGCGCCAGCAGCCAAGTGGAGGTCACCGGGGAGCTGTTTTTT. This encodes CASSQVEVTGELFF.

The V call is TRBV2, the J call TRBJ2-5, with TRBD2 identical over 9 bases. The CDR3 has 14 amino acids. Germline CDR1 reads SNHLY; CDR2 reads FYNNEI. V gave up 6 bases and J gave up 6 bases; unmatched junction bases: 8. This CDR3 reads CASSGLAGVQTQYF. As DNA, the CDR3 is TGTGCCAGCAGCGGATTAGCGGGAGTGCAGACCCAGTACTTC. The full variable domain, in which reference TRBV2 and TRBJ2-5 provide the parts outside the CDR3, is EPEVTQTPSHQVTQMGQEVILRCVPISNHLYFYWYRQILGQKVEFLVSFYNNEISEKSEIFDDQFSVERPDGSNFTLKIRSTKLEDSAMYFCASSGLAGVQTQYFGPGTRLLVL.

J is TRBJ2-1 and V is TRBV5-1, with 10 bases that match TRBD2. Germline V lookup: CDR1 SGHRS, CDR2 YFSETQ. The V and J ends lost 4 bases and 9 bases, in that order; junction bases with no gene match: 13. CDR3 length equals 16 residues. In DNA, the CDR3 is TGCGCCAGCAGCCCCGGGGCTAGCGGGAGATTCGGTGAGCAGTTCTTC. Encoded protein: CASSPGASGRFGEQFF.

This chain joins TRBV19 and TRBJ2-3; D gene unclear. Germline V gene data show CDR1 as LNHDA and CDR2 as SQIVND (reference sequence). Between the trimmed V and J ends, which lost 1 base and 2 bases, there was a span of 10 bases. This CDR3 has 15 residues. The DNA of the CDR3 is TGTGCCAGTAGTATAGGGAACGACTTCACAGATACGCAGTATTTT. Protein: CASSIGNDFTDTQYF.

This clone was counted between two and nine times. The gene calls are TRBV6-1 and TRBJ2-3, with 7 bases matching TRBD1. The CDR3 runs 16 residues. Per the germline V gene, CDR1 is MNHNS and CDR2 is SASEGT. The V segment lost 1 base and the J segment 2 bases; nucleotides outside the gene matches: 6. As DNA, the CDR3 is TGTGCCAGCAGTGAAGTCTGGACAGGACCCACAGATACGCAGTATTTT. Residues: CASSEVWTGPTDTQYF.

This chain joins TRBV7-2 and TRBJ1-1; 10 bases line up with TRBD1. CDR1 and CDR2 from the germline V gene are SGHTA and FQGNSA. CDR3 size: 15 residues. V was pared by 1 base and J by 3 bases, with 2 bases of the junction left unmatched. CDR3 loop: CASSLDGTGDTEAFF. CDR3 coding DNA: TGTGCCAGCAGCTTAGACGGGACAGGGGACACTGAAGCTTTCTTT.

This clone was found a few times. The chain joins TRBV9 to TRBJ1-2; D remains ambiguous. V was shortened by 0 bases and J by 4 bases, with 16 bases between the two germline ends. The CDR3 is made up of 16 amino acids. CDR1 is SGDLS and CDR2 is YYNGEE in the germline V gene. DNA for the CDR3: TGTGCCAGCAGCGTAGCACCTCGGTCGTCTCCCTATGGCTACACCTTC. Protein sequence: CASSVAPRSSPYGYTF.

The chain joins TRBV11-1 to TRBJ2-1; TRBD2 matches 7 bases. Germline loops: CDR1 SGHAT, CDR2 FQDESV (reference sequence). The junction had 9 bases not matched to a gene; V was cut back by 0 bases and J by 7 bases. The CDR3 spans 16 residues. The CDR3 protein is CASSLAVSGMGNEQFF. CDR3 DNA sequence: TGTGCCAGCAGCTTAGCGGTGAGCGGGATGGGGAATGAGCAGTTCTTC.

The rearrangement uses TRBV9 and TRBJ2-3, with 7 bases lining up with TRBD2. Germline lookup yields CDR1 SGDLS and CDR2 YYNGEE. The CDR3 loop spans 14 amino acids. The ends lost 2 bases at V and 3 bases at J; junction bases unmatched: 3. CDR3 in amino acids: CASSVAGDTDTQYF. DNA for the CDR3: TGTGCCAGCAGCGTTGCGGGAGATACAGATACGCAGTATTTT.